This entry is about one T cell receptor beta chain. This clone was seen more than once but under ten times. The antigen this receptor binds is unknown. No qualities accompany the bases; no much larger clone lies one base away. The sample belongs to a study of blood T cell repertoires in COVID-19 (dated by TCRdb to about 2020). About the full investigation: Collaborator samples came from the United States, Italy and Spain and covered acute and convalescent phases of COVID-19. A freely available public database, intended as a resource for researchers studying the immune response to SARS-CoV-2, is where the repertoires were released. Samples were obtained from the ongoing ImmuneRACE study (first 160 participants) and from about 1,300 subjects provided by 6 global collaborators. Where available, HLA class I and class II types were obtained from metadata supplied by the sample provider rather than from assay-based typing. The dataset comprised deeply sampled blood TCRbeta repertoires from subjects exposed to, actively infected with, or recovered from COVID-19. The material from the prospective study consisted of cDNA or gDNA derived from T cells, B-cell-depleted T cells, or PBMCs. A de-identified subject ID, COVID-19 status, age in years and sex were almost always included in the sample metadata. On the study overall, not on this receptor specifically: The quantity of clinical and demographic metadata differed by source and by participant and was supplied without curation.

TCRbeta CDR3 regions were amplified from genomic DNA using the immunoSEQ Assay, a bias-controlled multiplex PCR. In the original analysis: The number of nucleated cells in each sample was estimated from the amplification of reference gene primers within the assay. Sequence reads were collapsed and filtered to measure the absolute abundance of every unique TCRbeta CDR3 rearrangement. For each sample, productive Simpson clonality was calculated by taking the square root of Simpson's diversity index across productive rearrangements. TCRdb mirrors the immuneACCESS table, restricted to in-frame sequences. Some clones are absent from its copies; in checked studies, under half trace to an unresolved V gene, and the reason for the others is unknown. The DNA was the basis for D and trimming; V, J and clone size are from that table. Present in this sample are fewer than 85,000 clones, around 80% of which were seen just once. Clones ranked in the top ten supply about a fifth of the sample.

V is clipped by 8 bases and J by 0 bases, and the sequence between their germline boundaries is 11 bases long. In the germline V gene (reference sequence), CDR1 corresponds to LNHDA and CDR2 to SQIVND. CDR3 length: 14 amino acids, cysteine to phenylalanine. Here the CDR3 DNA is all that survives: 42 bases in frame from base 1. Collaborating institutions collected whole blood in K2EDTA tubes following their own protocols. For TCRbeta analysis, collaborator samples were shipped as frozen whole blood, as isolated PBMCs, or as DNA extracted from either sample type. What was sequenced was peripheral blood. Here the chain combines TRBV19 and TRBJ1-3, with TRBD1 as a weak D call on 6 bases. This clonotype was sampled from a woman older than 75 with active or convalescent COVID-19. Here is the DNA: TGTGCCAGTCGGACAGTTAACTCTGGAAACACCATATATTTT. This sequence encodes CASRTVNSGNTIYF.